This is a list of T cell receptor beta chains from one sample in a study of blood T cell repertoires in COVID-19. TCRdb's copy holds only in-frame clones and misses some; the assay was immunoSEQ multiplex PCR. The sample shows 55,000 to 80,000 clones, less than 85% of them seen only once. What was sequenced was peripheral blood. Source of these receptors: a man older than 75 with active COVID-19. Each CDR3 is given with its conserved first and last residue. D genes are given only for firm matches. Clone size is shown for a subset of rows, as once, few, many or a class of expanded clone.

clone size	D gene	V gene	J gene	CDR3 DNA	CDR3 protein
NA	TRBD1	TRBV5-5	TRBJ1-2	TGTGCCAGCAGCCGGACGCAGGGGGCCGGCTATGGCTACACCTTC	CASSRTQGAGYGYTF
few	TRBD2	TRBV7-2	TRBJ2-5	TGTGCCAGCAGCTTAGATTCGTTAGCGGGGGCTGCTAAGACCCAGTACTTC	CASSLDSLAGAAKTQYF
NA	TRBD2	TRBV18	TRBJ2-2	TGTGCCAGCTCACCATCAGCTAGCGGGAAGGTCGGGGAGCTGTTTTTT	CASSPSASGKVGELFF
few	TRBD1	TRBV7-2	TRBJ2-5	TGTGCCAGCAATCGGGGACAGGGGACTCAAGAGACCCAGTACTTC	CASNRGQGTQETQYF
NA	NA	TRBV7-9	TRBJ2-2	TGTGCCAGCAGCTTGTGGTCTCCCTCGAGAACCGGGGAGCTGTTTTTT	CASSLWSPSRTGELFF
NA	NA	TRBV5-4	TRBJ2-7	TGTGCCAGCAGCTTGGCCCTTGGAGCTACCTACGAGCAGTACTTC	CASSLALGATYEQYF
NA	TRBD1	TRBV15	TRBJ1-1	TGTGCCACCAGCTCCGGCAGGGGGGCCTTTAACACTGAAGCTTTCTTT	CATSSGRGAFNTEAFF
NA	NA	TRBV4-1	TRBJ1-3	TGCGCCAGCAGCACGGACCCAGGGGCCATCGGAAACACCATATATTTT	CASSTDPGAIGNTIYF
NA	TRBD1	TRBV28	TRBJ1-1	TGTGCCAGCAGACCGGGACAGGAATTAAACACTGAAGCTTTCTTT	CASRPGQELNTEAFF
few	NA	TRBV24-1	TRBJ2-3	TGTGCCACCAGTTCCAGCGGAACCACAGATACGCAGTATTTT	CATSSSGTTDTQYF
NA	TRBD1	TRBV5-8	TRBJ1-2	TGTGCCAGCATCCCACAGGGGGCGGACTATGGCTACACCTTC	CASIPQGADYGYTF
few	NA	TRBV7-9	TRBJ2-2	TGTGCCAGCAGCTTAGTGCGCGGGGGCCCCGGGGAGCTGTTTTTT	CASSLVRGGPGELFF
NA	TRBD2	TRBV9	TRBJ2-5	TGTGCCAGCAGCAGCGGGAGGGGGGGAGGCGAGACCCAGTACTTC	CASSSGRGGGETQYF
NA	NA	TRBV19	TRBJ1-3	TGTGCCAGTAGTATGGGGAGCAGCTCTGGAAACACCATATATTTT	CASSMGSSSGNTIYF
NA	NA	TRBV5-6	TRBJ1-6	TGTGCCAGCTCTGACAGAAATAATTCACCCCTCCACTTT	CASSDRNNSPLHF
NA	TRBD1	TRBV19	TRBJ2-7	TGTGCCAGTAGTAGGACAGGCTACGAGCAGTACTTC	CASSRTGYEQYF
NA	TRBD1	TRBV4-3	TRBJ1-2	TGCGCCAGCAGCCAAGCCGCCGGGACAGGGGGAAACTATGGCTACACCTTC	CASSQAAGTGGNYGYTF
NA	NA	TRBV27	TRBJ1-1	TGTGCCAGCGGCTCACGACAGGTGAACACTGAAGCTTTCTTT	CASGSRQVNTEAFF
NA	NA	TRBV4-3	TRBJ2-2	TGCGCCAGCAGCCAAGACAGAGGAATCACCGGGGAGCTGTTTTTT	CASSQDRGITGELFF
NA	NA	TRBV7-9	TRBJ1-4	TGTGCCAGCAGCTTATCCTCAACTAATGAAAAACTGTTTTTT	CASSLSSTNEKLFF
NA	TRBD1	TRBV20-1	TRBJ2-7	TGCAGTCTACAGGGGCCCTACGAGCAGTACTTC	CSLQGPYEQYF
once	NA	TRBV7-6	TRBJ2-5	TGTGCCAGCAGCCAAAACAGACAGAACCAAGAGACCCAGTACTTC	CASSQNRQNQETQYF
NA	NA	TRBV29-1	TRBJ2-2	TGCAGCGCCGAAACTTCGGTGAACACCGGGGAGCTGTTTTTT	CSAETSVNTGELFF
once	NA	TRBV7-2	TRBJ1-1	TGTGCCAGCAGCTTACACAGGGTGAACACTGAAGCTTTCTTT	CASSLHRVNTEAFF
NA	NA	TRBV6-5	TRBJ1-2	TGTGCCAGCACCCTTAACTATGGCTACACCTTC	CASTLNYGYTF
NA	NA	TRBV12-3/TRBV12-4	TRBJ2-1	TGTGCCAGCAGTGGGGCAATTCATGAGCAGTTCTTC	CASSGAIHEQFF
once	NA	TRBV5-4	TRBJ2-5	TGTGCCAGCAGCCCGGAGGGTTCCCAAGAGACCCAGTACTTC	CASSPEGSQETQYF
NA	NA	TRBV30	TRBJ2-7	TGTGCCACCTGGAACACAGGAAGGAGAGAGCAGTACTTC	CATWNTGRREQYF
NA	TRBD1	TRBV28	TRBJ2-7	TGTGCCAGCACTCAGCGAAGGACAGGGATGCTGTACGAGCAGTACTTC	CASTQRRTGMLYEQYF
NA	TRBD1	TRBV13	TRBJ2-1	TGTGCCAGCAGCTTAGAACAGGGGCCCTACAATGAGCAGTTCTTC	CASSLEQGPYNEQFF
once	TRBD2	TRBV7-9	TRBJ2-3	TGTGCCAGCAGCCCCACTAGCGTGAGCACAGATACGCAGTATTTT	CASSPTSVSTDTQYF
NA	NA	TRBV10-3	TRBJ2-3	TGTGCCATCAGTGAGACCCCCGAGGCGGCAGATACGCAGTATTTT	CAISETPEAADTQYF
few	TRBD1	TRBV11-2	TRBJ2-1	TGTGCCAGCAGCTCCACAGGGGGCTCCTACAATGAGCAGTTCTTC	CASSSTGGSYNEQFF
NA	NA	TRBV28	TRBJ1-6	TGTGCCAGCAGACCTTTAGTAGATAATTCACCCCTCCACTTT	CASRPLVDNSPLHF
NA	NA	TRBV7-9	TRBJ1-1	TGTGCCAGCAGCTCCCCCCCTCCGACTGAAGCTTTCTTT	CASSSPPPTEAFF
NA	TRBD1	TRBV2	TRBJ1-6	TGTGCCAGCAGCGGGACAGGCAATAATTCACCCCTCCACTTT	CASSGTGNNSPLHF
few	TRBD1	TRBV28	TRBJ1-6	TGTGCCAGCAGTTTAGTCGGGACAGGGGGGAATTCACCCCTCCACTTT	CASSLVGTGGNSPLHF
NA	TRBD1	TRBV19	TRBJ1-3	TGTGCGTCAAGGTCGGCGACAGGGGGTGTTAGAAACACCATATATTTT	CASRSATGGVRNTIYF
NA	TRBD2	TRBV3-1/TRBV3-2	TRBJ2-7	TGTGCCAGCAGCCAAGCTAGCGGGGCTTCCTACGAGCAGTACTTC	CASSQASGASYEQYF
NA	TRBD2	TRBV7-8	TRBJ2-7	TGTGCCAGCCAGACCGGCGGGGGGGCCTACGAGCAGTACTTC	CASQTGGGAYEQYF
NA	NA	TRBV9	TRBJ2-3	TGTGCCAGCAGCGTAGGTAAGGGAGCGGTCGCAGATACGCAGTATTTT	CASSVGKGAVADTQYF
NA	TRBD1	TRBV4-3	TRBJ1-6	TGCGCCAGCAGCCAAGTTTTTACCGGGACAGGGTCGCATTCACCCCTCCACTTT	CASSQVFTGTGSHSPLHF